This section outlines one TCR beta chain sequence together with its context. This clonotype was found once. What antigen it recognizes has not been identified. No base-level quality is on record; no much larger clone is a single base apart. One read alone provides weak support. Libraries were constructed by 5' RACE. Reads for this sample came from an Illumina HiSeq 2500. The second PCR ran for roughly 7 to 12 cycles and used a J-beta primer mix along with a sample-barcoded 5' primer. A unique molecular identifier was introduced onto each TCR beta cDNA molecule by a template-switch 5' adaptor carrying 12 random nucleotides. At least 2.5 million CDR3-containing paired-end reads were obtained from each sample. First-strand cDNA was synthesized from all RNA with the Mint cDNA synthesis kit, primed by a TRBC-specific oligonucleotide. After uracil-DNA glycosylase treatment, a first 18-cycle PCR used universal primers M1SS and BC2_uni_R on all cDNA. The original pipeline was this. Normalization of each sample was performed by random selection of 1 million high-quality reads, each carrying a distinct molecular identifier. Instead of being binned into consensus sequences, reads that shared molecular identifiers were thrown out. CDR3 identification, clonotype clustering and error correction used MiTCR with a Q25 quality threshold and the strictest error-elimination algorithm. A nonparametric unseen species model using Euler transformation provided a lower-bound estimate of total TCR beta diversity. TCRdb cleaned the public reads at Q25 with fastp, built clones with MiXCR and kept in-frame beta chains. Each record represents a unique CDR3 protein, reported with the most common genes and DNA among its rows. TCRdb's processing, not the authors', yielded these V and J calls. Here the sample has hundreds of thousands of distinct CDR3 sequences; under 55% occur a single time. Of the sample, roughly 18% is held by the ten largest clones.

Trimming at the junction amounts to 3 bases on V and 4 bases on J, and the germline ends lie 12 bases apart. The CDR3 sequence holds 13 residues, the cysteine and phenylalanine included. The kept DNA is CDR3 alone, 39 bases in frame from the first base. The germline V gene (reference sequence) specifies DFQATT as CDR1 and SNEGSKA as CDR2. This record comes from a study of blood T cells in healthy people across ages (dated by TCRdb to the mid-2010s). Turning to the overall study: In model experiments, template switching captured roughly one uniquely barcoded TCR beta cDNA molecule for every two T cells. The study measured age-related changes in TCR beta repertoire diversity using deep sequencing normalized with unique cDNA molecular identifiers. The donors were split into four age groups: young (average about 16 years), middle-aged (roughly 42), aged (more than 55) and long-lived (roughly 86). To avoid experimental bias, donors of different ages were randomly spread across the sequencing lanes. The study analyzed two additional independent replicas of 1 million unique cDNA reads from the same blood draw for two donors, one aged 18 to 30 and one aged 80 or older. Paper-wide results and their limitations: As age increased, observed TCR beta diversity per million T cells dropped in a roughly linear way, and a significant reduction was already evident by age 40. Donor CMV infection status was unknown, potentially confounding age-related changes in expanded clonotypes. Since profiling was done on bulk unsorted PBMCs, naive and antigen-experienced compartments could not be conclusively compared. Compared with the aged group, the long-lived group had more naive CD4+ T cells, fewer expanded clones and increased TCR diversity, suggesting age selection. There was a strong correlation between observed TCR beta diversity and the percentage of naive T cells measured by flow cytometry. Estimates of total diversity based on one million sequenced T cells were considered lower bounds and underestimates.

Donors were roughly 40 systemically healthy Caucasian individuals from Russia aged roughly 6 to 100 years. Each donor gave 8.5 to 10 milliliters of peripheral blood, collected into EDTA-treated Vacutainer tubes. Ficoll-Paque density-gradient centrifugation was used to isolate PBMCs, with at least 6.5 million obtained per sample. Total RNA, at least 6 micrograms per sample, was extracted from PBMCs with Trizol reagent. Naive CD45RAhigh/CD27high T cell percentages were measured by flow cytometry on a PBMC aliquot from every donor. The chain is encoded by TRBV20-1 joined to TRBJ1-2, with TRBD1 as a weak D call on 5 bases. Input material: blood. This TCR derives from a man in his 60s in good health. For the CDR3, the sequence is CSASAGLGYGYTF. The DNA sequence is TGCAGTGCTAGCGCAGGGTTGGGCTATGGCTACACCTTC.